This entry describes one T cell receptor (beta chain). Measured with immunoSEQ multiplex PCR; TCRdb has only the in-frame clones, and not every one. The table has about 86,000 clones, around 90% seen once. The CDR3 is made up of 14 amino acids. Germline-derived CDR1 and CDR2 are SGHTA and FQGNSA. The junction had 6 bases not matched to a gene; V was cut back by 6 bases and J by 9 bases. This sample was taken from a study of control samples from healthy donors and cancer patients. Material: PBMCs. The chain recombines TRBV7-2 with TRBJ2-1; 12 bases agree with TRBD2. The TCR originated in a woman aged 50 to 60 with colorectal cancer. CDR3 residues: CASRLAGGPPEQFF. The DNA of the CDR3 is TGTGCCAGCAGACTAGCGGGGGGCCCCCCTGAGCAGTTCTTC.